The present entry profiles one TCR beta chain with its context. Its antigen remains unknown. The data were obtained in a study of beta chain features in type 1 diabetes. In the study overall: No patient-donor differences in age, gender, total cells or subset yield. Study conclusions and caveats: Shortening that was moderate but significant affected the TCRB CDR3s of Type 1 diabetes patients in all four CD4+ subsets. More deletions and fewer insertions at VDJ junctions were seen in type 1 diabetes patients.

Cell sorting via CD45RO/CCR7/CD25/CD127/CD95/CD27 was performed to obtain CD4+ naive, central memory, regulatory and stem cell-like memory cells. Sorting produced populations that all topped 95% purity. Of the isolated RNA, all was reverse transcribed, and so the sequenced material was expressed TCRB transcripts. Here immunoSEQ multiplex PCR was the method, and the copy in TCRdb shows in-frame clones only, minus some. The table has about 160,000 clones, 6.5% to 10% seen once. Trimming stripped 0 bases from V and 4 bases from J, with 12 bases between. The length of the CDR3 is 14 residues. Germline V gene sequence: CDR1 SQVTM, CDR2 ANQGSEA.

The rearrangement uses TRBV29-1 and TRBJ1-2; D gene unclear. Sequenced sample: central memory CD4+ T cells from blood. The TCR originated in a woman aged 18-29 years with type 1 diabetes. The CDR3 here is CSVEEEGSLYGYTF. CDR3 nucleotides: TGCAGCGTTGAAGAAGAGGGCAGCCTCTATGGCTACACCTTC. The whole variable domain, remainder taken from reference TRBV29-1 and TRBJ1-2, is SAVISQKPSRDICQRGTSLTIQCQVDSQVTMMFWYRQQPGQSLTLIATANQGSEATYESGFVIDKFPISRPNLTFSTLTVSNMSPEDSSIYLCSVEEEGSLYGYTFGSGTRLTVV.